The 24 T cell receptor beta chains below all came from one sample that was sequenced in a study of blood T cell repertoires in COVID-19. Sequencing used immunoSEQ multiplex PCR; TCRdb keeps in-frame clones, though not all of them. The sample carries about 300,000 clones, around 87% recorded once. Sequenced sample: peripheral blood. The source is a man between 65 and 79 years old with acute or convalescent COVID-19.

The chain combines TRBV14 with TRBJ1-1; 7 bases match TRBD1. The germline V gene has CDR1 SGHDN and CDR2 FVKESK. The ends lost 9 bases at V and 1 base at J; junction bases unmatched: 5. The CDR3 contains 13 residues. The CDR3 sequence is CASTGQANTEAFF. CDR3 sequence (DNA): TGTGCCAGTACCGGACAGGCGAACACTGAAGCTTTCTTT.

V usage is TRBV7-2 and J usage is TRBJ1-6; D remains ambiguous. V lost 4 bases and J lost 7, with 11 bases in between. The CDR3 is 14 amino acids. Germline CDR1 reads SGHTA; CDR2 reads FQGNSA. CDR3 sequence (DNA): TGTGCCAGCAGCTCAGACACAAGGAATTCACCCCTCCACTTT. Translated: CASSSDTRNSPLHF.

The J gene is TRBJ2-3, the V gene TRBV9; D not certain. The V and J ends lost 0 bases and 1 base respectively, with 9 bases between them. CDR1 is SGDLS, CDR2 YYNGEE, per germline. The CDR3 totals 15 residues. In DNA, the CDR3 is TGTGCCAGCAGCGTAGGCGGCCAGCGCACAGATACGCAGTATTTT. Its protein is CASSVGGQRTDTQYF.

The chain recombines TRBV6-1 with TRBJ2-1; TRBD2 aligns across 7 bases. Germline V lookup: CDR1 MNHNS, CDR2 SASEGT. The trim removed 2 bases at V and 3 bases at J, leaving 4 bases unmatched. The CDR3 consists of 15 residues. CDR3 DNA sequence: TGTGCCAGCAGTGAATATATAGCGGGCTACAATGAGCAGTTCTTC. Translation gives CASSEYIAGYNEQFF.

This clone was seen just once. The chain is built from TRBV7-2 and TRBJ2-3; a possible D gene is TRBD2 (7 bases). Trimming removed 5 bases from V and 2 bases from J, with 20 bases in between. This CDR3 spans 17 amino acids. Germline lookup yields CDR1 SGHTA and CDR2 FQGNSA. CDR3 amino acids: CASSTPWGGSATDTQYF. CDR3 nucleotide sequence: TGTGCCAGCAGCACCCCCTGGGGGGGCTCGGCCACAGATACGCAGTATTTT.

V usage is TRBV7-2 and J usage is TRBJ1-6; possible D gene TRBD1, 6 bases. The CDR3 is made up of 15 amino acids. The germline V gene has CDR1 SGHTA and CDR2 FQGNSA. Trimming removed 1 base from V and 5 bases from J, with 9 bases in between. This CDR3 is CASSLGTADNSPLHF. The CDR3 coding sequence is TGTGCCAGCAGCTTAGGGACAGCAGATAATTCACCCCTCCACTTT. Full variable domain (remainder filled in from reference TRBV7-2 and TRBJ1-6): GAGVSQSPSNKVTEKGKDVELRCDPISGHTALYWYRQSLGQGLEFLIYFQGNSAPDKSGLPSDRFSAERTGGSVSTLTIQRTQQEDSAVYLCASSLGTADNSPLHFGNGTRLTVT.

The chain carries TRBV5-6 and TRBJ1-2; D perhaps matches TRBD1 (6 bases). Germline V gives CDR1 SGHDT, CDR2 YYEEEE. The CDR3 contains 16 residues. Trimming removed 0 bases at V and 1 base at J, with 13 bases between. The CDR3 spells CASSLGLGARNYGYTF. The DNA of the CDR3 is TGTGCCAGCAGCTTGGGTTTGGGGGCCCGTAACTATGGCTACACCTTC.

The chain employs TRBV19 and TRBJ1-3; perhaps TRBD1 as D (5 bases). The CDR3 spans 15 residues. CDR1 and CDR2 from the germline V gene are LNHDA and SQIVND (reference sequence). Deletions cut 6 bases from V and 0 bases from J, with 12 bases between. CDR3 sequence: CASSPIQVSGNTIYF. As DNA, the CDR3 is TGTGCCAGTAGCCCGATACAGGTCTCTGGAAACACCATATATTTT.

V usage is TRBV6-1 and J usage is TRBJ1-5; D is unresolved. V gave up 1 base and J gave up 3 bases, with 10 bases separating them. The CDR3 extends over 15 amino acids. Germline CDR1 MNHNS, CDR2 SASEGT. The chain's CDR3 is CASSEGQVVNQPQHF. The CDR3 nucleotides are TGTGCCAGCAGTGAAGGGCAGGTCGTCAATCAGCCCCAGCATTTT.

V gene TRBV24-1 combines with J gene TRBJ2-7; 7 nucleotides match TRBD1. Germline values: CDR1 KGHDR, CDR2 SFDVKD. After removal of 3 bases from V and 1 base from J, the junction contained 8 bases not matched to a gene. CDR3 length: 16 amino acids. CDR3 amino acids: CATSDRSRTGSYEQYF. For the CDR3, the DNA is TGTGCCACCAGTGATCGCTCCAGGACAGGATCCTACGAGCAGTACTTC.

The CDR3: CASSQDTGGEQYF. The CDR3 region has the DNA TGCGCCAGCAGCCAAGATACGGGGGGCGAGCAGTACTTC. The V gene is TRBV4-3, the J gene TRBJ2-7; the match to TRBD2 covers 7 bases. This CDR3 comprises 13 residues. Germline lookup yields CDR1 LGHNA and CDR2 YSLEER. V trimming: 0 bases; J trimming: 6 bases; junction bases outside the gene matches: 2.

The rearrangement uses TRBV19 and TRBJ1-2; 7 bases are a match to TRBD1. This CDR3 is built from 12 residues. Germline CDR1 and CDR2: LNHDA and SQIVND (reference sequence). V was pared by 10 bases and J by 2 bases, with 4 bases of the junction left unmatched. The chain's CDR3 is CATSDRNYGYTF. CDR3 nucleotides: TGTGCCACCTCGGACAGGAACTATGGCTACACCTTC.

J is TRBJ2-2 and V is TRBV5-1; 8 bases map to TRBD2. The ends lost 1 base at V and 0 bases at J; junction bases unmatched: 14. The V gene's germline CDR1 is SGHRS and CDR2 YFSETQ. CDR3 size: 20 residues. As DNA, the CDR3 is TGCGCCAGCAGCTTGCGGGTCTCCGGGGGGGGACTGCCGAACACCGGGGAGCTGTTTTTT. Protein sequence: CASSLRVSGGGLPNTGELFF.

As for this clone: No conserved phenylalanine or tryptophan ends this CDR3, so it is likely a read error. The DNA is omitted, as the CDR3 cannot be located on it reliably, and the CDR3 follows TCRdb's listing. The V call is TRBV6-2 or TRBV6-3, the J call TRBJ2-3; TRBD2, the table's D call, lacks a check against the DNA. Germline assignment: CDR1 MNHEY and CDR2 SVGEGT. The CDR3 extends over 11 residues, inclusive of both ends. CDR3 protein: CASSYELAGEL.

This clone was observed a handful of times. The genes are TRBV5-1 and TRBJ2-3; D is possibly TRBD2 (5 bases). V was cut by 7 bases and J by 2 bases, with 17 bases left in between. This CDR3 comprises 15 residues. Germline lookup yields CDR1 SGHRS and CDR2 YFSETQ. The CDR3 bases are TGCGCCAGCTACGCGGATGGAGGAACCACAGATACGCAGTATTTT. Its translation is CASYADGGTTDTQYF.

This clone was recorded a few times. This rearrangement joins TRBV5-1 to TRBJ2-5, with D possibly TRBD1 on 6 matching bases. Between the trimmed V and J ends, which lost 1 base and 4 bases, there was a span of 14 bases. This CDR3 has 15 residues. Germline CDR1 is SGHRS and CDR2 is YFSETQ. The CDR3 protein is CASSLSNRERETQYF. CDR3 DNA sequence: TGCGCCAGCAGCTTGTCAAACAGGGAAAGAGAGACCCAGTACTTC.

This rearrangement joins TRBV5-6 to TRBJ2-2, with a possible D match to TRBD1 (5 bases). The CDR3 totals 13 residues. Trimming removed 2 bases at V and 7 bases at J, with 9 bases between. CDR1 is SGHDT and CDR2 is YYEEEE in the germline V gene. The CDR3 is CASSLPGIGELFF. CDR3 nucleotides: TGTGCCAGCAGCTTACCAGGGATCGGGGAGCTGTTTTTT. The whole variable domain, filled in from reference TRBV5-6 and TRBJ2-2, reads DAGVTQSPTHLIKTRGQQVTLRCSPKSGHDTVSWYQQALGQGPQFIFQYYEEEERQRGNFPDRFSGHQFPNYSSELNVNALLLGDSALYLCASSLPGIGELFFGEGSRLTVL.

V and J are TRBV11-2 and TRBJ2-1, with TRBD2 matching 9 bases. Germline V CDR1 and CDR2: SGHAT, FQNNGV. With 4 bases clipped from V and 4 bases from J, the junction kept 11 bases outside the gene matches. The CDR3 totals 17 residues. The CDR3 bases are TGTGCCAGCAGCTCCCGGGGTAGCGGGAGTCGTTACAATGAGCAGTTCTTC. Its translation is CASSSRGSGSRYNEQFF.

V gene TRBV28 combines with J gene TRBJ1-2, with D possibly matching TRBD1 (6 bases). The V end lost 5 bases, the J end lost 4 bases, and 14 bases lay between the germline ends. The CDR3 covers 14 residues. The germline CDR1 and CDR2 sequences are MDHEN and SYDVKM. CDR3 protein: CASSIPSGVYGYTF. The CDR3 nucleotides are TGTGCCAGCAGTATTCCTTCAGGGGTCTATGGCTACACCTTC.

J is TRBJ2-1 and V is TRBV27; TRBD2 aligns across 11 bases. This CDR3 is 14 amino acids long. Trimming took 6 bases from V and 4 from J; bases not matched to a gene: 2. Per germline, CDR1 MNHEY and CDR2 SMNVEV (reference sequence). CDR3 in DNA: TGTGCCAGCAGCTCTAGCGGGGGGTACAATGAGCAGTTCTTC. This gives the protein CASSSSGGYNEQFF.

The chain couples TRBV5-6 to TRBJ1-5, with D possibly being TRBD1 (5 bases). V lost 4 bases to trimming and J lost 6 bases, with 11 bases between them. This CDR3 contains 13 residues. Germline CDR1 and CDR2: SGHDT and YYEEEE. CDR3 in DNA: TGTGCCAGCAGCCCTGGGGGGGTTCAGCCCCAGCATTTT. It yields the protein CASSPGGVQPQHF.

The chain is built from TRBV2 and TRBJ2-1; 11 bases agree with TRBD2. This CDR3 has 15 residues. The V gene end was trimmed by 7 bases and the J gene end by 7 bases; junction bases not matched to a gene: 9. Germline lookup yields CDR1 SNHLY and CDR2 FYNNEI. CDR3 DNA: TGTGCCAGCAAACGGACTAGCGGGTCTCCGAATGAGCAGTTCTTC. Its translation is CASKRTSGSPNEQFF.

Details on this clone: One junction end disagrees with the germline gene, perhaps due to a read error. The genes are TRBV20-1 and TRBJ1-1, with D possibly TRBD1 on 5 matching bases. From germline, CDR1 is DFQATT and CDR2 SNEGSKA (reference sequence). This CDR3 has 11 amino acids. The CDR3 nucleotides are TGCAGTGTAGCAGGGAACGCTGAAGCTTTCTTT. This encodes CSVAGNAEAFF.

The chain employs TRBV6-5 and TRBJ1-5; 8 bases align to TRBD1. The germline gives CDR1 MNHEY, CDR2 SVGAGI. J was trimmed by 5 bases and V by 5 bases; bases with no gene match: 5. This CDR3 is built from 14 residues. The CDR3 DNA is TGTGCCAGCAGTCCCCAGACAGGGGATCAGCCCCAGCATTTT. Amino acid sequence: CASSPQTGDQPQHF.